The 8 T cell receptor beta chains listed next were all sequenced from one sample in a study of CD8 T cells in ankylosing spondylitis. These receptors are not linked to any known antigen. TCRdb re-called the 5' RACE reads with MiXCR, one entry per CDR3 protein. Of fewer than 500,000 distinct CDR3 sequences in the sample, roughly 25% are singletons; the top ten hold 0.89%. Broader study findings: Blood from ankylosing spondylitis patients appeared to carry a characteristic roughly 8-variant TCR beta motif.

Sequencing was carried out using blood, either unsorted or a sorted T cell fraction (not recorded which). The receptor source for this set is a male donor with ankylosing spondylitis.

The chain employs TRBV5-1 and TRBJ2-1, with D tentatively TRBD1 (6 bases). The CDR3 loop spans 14 amino acids. Germline V gives CDR1 SGHRS, CDR2 YFSETQ. Trimming removed 4 bases from V and 5 bases from J, with 13 bases in between. CDR3 residues: CASSARTVDNEQFF. CDR3 DNA sequence: TGCGCCAGCAGCGCACGGACAGTTGACAATGAGCAGTTCTTC.

The rearrangement links TRBV11-3 to TRBJ2-3; tentative D call: TRBD2 (5 bases). Between the trimmed V and J ends, which lost 8 bases and 1 base, there was a span of 10 bases. CDR3 size: 13 residues. The germline CDR1 and CDR2 sequences are SGHNT and YENEEA. This chain's CDR3 is CASGGSGTDTQYF. As DNA, the CDR3 is TGTGCCAGCGGTGGTAGCGGCACAGATACGCAGTATTTT.

This clonotype was detected only a few times. The gene calls are TRBV5-1 and TRBJ1-4, with D perhaps matching TRBD1 (6 bases). The V and J ends lost 2 bases and 7 bases respectively, with 15 bases between them. Germline V gene lookup returns CDR1 SGHRS and CDR2 YFSETQ. CDR3 length equals 15 residues. The CDR3 DNA reads TGCGCCAGCAGCTTACAACAGGGAGGAATTGAAAAACTGTTTTTT. Residues: CASSLQQGGIEKLFF. Full variable domain (remainder filled in from reference TRBV5-1 and TRBJ1-4): KAGVTQTPRYLIKTRGQQVTLSCSPISGHRSVSWYQQTPGQGLQFLFEYFSETQRNKGNFPGRFSGRQFSNSRSEMNVSTLELGDSALYLCASSLQQGGIEKLFFGSGTQLSVL.

This chain joins TRBV7-9 and TRBJ2-5; TRBD1 agrees at 9 bases. The CDR3 is made up of 15 amino acids. V lost 3 bases and J lost 4; bases outside the gene matches: 6. The germline V gene encodes CDR1 SEHNR and CDR2 FQNEAQ (reference sequence). CDR3 DNA sequence: TGTGCCAGCAGCTTCCGGGACAGGGAAGCAGAGACCCAGTACTTC. Its translation: CASSFRDREAETQYF.

This clonotype was detected only a few times. J is TRBJ1-1 and V is TRBV24-1; 10 bases agree with TRBD1. In germline, CDR1 is KGHDR, CDR2 SFDVKD. The CDR3 sequence is 14 residues long. Trimming took 9 bases from V and 1 from J; bases not matched to a gene: 4. This CDR3 reads CATRGTGANTEAFF. CDR3 DNA sequence: TGTGCCACCCGGGGGACAGGGGCGAACACTGAAGCTTTCTTT.

This clonotype was observed a handful of times. The J gene is TRBJ2-7, the V gene TRBV5-1; D call uncertain. The CDR3 has 13 amino acids. CDR1 is SGHRS and CDR2 is YFSETQ in the germline V gene. The V end was cut by 0 bases, the J end by 6 bases, with 10 bases between. The CDR3 DNA reads as TGCGCCAGCAGCTTGGGATTTGGTTTCGAGCAGTACGTC. Protein product: CASSLGFGFEQYV.

There are a few counts of this clonotype. This chain connects TRBV19 to TRBJ2-2, with 8 bases identical to TRBD1. CDR1 LNHDA and CDR2 SQIVND come from the germline V gene (reference sequence). Unmatched junction bases numbered 13, after V lost 11 bases and J lost 5 bases. This CDR3 is built from 15 residues. For the CDR3, the DNA is TGTGCCGGCCCCTCCGGGACAGGACGGACCGGGGAGCTGTTTTTT. This translates into CAGPSGTGRTGELFF.

V and J are TRBV12-3 or TRBV12-4 and TRBJ2-7; no definite D call. The CDR3 is made up of 14 amino acids. Between the trimmed V and J ends, which lost 6 bases and 2 bases, there was a span of 14 bases. Here the CDR3 DNA reads TGTGCCAGCAGACGAACTGCATCTGCCTACGAGCAGTACGTC. Translation gives CASRRTASAYEQYV.